The present entry profiles one T cell receptor (beta chain) with its context. In the original analysis: Estimates of nucleated cell counts were drawn from the amplification of reference gene primers. Profiled with immunoSEQ multiplex PCR; TCRdb holds only in-frame clones, not every one. Clone size and the V and J calls come from that table; the DNA yielded D and trimming. In the table there are a few hundred thousand clones, 86% of which are singletons. The data were taken from a study of blood T cell repertoires in COVID-19. Background on the study: Material from acute and convalescent COVID-19 was sourced from the United States, Italy and Spain. T cells, B-cell-depleted T cells, or PBMCs provided the cDNA or gDNA that served as material.

Looked up from germline, CDR1 is PRHDT and CDR2 is FYEKMQ (reference sequence). The V segment lost 4 bases and the J segment 1 base; nucleotides outside the gene matches: 6. The CDR3 runs to 15 residues. This sequence joins TRBV13 and TRBJ2-7; 8 bases are shared with TRBD2. The receptor's source is a man aged 55-75 years with acute or convalescent COVID-19. The sample comprised peripheral blood. CDR3 bases: TGTGCCAGCAGCTATAGTGGGACTAGGTCCTACGAGCAGTACTTC. Translated, it gives CASSYSGTRSYEQYF. Looking up the rest from reference TRBV13 and TRBJ2-7 gives the full variable domain: AAGVIQSPRHLIKEKRETATLKCYPIPRHDTVYWYQQGPGQDPQFLISFYEKMQSDKGSIPDRFSAQQFSDYHSELNMSSLELGDSALYFCASSYSGTRSYEQYFGPGTRLTVT.